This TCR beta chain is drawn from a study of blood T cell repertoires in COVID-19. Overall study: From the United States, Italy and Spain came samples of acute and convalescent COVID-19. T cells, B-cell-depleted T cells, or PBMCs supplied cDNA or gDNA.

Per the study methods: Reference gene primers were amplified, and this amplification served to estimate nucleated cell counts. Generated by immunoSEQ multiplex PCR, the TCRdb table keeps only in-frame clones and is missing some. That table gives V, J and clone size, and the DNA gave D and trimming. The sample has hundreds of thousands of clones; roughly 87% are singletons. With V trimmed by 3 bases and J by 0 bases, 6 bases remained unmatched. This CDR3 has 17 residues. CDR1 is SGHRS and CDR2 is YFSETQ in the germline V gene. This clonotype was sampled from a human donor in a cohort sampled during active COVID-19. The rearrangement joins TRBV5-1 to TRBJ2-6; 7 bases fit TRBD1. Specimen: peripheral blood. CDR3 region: CASSYDRDLSGANVLTF. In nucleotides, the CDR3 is TGCGCCAGCAGCTACGACAGGGACCTCTCTGGGGCCAACGTCCTGACTTTC. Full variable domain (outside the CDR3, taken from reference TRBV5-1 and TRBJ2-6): KAGVTQTPRYLIKTRGQQVTLSCSPISGHRSVSWYQQTPGQGLQFLFEYFSETQRNKGNFPGRFSGRQFSNSRSEMNVSTLELGDSALYLCASSYDRDLSGANVLTFGAGSRLTVL.